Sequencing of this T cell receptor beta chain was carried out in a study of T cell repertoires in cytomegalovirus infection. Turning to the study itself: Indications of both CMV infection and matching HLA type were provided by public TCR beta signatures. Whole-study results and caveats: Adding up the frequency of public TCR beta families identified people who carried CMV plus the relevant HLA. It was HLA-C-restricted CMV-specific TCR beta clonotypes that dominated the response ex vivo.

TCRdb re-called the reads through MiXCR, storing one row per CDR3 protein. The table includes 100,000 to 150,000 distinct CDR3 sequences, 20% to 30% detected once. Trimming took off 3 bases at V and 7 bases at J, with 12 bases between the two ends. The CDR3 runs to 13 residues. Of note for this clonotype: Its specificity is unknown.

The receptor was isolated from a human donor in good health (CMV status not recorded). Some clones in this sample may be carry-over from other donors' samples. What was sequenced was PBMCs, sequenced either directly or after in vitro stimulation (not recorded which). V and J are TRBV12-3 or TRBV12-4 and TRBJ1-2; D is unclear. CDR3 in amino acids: CASSFSKGRGYTF. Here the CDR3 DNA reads TGTGCCAGCAGTTTTAGTAAAGGACGTGGCTACACCTTC.